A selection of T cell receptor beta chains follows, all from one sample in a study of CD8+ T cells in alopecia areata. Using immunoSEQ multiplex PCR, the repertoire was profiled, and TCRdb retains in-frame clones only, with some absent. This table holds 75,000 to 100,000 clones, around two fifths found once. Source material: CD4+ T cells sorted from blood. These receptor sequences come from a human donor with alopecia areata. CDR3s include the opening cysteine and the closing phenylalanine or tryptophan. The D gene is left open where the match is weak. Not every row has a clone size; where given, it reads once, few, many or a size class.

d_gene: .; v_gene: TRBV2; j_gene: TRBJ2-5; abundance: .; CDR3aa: CASTRETQYF; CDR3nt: TGTGCCAGCACACGAGAGACCCAGTACTTC
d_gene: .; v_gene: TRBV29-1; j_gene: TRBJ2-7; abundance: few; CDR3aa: CSVGRGSYEQYF; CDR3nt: TGCAGCGTCGGGCGGGGATCCTACGAGCAGTACTTC
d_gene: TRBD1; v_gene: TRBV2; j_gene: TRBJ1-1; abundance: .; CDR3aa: CASSRSDRGLTEAFF; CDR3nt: TGTGCCAGCAGCCGGTCCGACAGGGGATTGACTGAAGCTTTCTTT
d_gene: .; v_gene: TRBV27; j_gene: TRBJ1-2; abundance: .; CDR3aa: CASSSSMGFYGYTF; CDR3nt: TGTGCCAGCAGTTCATCGATGGGCTTTTATGGCTACACCTTC
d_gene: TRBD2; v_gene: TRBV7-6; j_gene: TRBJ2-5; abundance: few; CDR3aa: CASSLASGGTSGLQETQYF; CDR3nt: TGTGCCAGCAGCTTAGCTTCCGGTGGGACTAGCGGCCTACAAGAGACCCAGTACTTC
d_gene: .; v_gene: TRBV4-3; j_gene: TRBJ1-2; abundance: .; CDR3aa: CASSQDRVRYTF; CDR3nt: TGCGCCAGCAGCCAAGATAGGGTTCGCTACACCTTC
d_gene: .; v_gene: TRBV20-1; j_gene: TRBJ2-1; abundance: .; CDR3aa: CSTTRNNEQFF; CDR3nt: TGCAGTACGACACGTAATAATGAGCAGTTCTTC
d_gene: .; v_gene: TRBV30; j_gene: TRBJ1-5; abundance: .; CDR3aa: CAWNGRGNQPQHF; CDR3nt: TGTGCCTGGAACGGGAGAGGAAATCAGCCCCAGCATTTT
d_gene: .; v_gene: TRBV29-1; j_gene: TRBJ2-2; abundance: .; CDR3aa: CSAGREDTGELFF; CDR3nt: TGCAGCGCCGGCAGGGAGGACACCGGGGAGCTGTTTTTT
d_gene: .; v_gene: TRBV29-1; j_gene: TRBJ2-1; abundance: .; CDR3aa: CSVDRGFTNEQFF; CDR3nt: TGCAGCGTTGATCGGGGGTTTACCAATGAGCAGTTCTTC
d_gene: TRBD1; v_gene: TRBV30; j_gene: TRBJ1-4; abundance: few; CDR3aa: CAWSPQGATNEKLFF; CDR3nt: TGTGCCTGGAGTCCACAGGGGGCAACTAATGAAAAACTGTTTTTT
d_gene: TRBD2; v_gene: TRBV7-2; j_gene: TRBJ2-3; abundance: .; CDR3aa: CASSFRAGDTDTQYF; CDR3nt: TGTGCCAGCAGCTTTAGAGCGGGGGACACAGATACGCAGTATTTT
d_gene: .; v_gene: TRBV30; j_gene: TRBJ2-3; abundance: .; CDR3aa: CAWSYSGRDTQYF; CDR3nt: TGTGCCTGGAGTTACAGCGGCAGGGATACGCAGTATTTT
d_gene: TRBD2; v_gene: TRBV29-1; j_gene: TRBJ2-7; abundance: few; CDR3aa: CSVASGGWYEQYF; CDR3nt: TGCAGCGTTGCTAGCGGGGGTTGGTACGAGCAGTACTTC
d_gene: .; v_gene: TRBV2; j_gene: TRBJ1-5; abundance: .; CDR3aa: CASSEGTPDVQPQHF; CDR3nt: TGTGCCAGCAGTGAAGGGACCCCGGACGTACAGCCCCAGCATTTT
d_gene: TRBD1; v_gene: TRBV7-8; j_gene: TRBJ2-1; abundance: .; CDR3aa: CASTRMRDSAYNEQFF; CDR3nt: TGTGCCAGCACCCGGATGAGGGACAGCGCATACAATGAGCAGTTCTTC
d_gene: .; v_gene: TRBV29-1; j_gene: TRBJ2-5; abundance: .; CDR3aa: CSVALLERLQYF; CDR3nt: TGCAGCGTAGCCCTACTCGAGAGATTACAGTACTTC
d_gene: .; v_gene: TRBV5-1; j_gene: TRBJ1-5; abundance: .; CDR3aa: CASSLGGKDQPQHF; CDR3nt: TGCGCCAGCAGCTTGGGGGGGAAGGATCAGCCCCAGCATTTT
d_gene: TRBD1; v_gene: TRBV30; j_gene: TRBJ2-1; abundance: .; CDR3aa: CAWRPDRGQQFF; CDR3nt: TGTGCCTGGAGGCCCGACAGGGGACAGCAGTTCTTC
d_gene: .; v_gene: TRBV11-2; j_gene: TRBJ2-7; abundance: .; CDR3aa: CASSRLGLYEQYF; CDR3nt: TGTGCCAGCAGCCGTCTAGGTCTCTACGAGCAGTACTTC
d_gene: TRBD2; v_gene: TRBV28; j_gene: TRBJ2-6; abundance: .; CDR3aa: CASSSAGAGANVLTF; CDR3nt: TGTGCCAGCAGTTCGGCGGGAGCAGGGGCCAACGTCCTGACTTTC
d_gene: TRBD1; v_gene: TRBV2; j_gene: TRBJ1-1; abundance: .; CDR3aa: CASSGTGRPNTEAFF; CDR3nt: TGTGCCAGCAGTGGGACAGGGCGCCCGAACACTGAAGCTTTCTTT
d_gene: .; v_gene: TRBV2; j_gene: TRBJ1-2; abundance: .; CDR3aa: CANLGRGGYTF; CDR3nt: TGTGCCAACCTCGGACGGGGAGGCTACACCTTC
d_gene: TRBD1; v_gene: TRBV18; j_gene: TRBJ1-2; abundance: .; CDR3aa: CASSKGQDNYGYTF; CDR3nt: TGTGCCAGCTCGAAAGGACAGGACAACTATGGCTACACCTTC
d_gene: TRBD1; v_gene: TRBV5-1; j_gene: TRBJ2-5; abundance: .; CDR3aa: CASRDREITETQYF; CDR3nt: TGCGCCAGCAGAGACAGGGAGATTACGGAGACCCAGTACTTC
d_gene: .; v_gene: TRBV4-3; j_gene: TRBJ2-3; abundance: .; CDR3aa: CASSSPGLAGADTQYF; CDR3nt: TGCGCCAGCAGCTCGCCGGGACTCGCTGGGGCAGATACGCAGTATTTT
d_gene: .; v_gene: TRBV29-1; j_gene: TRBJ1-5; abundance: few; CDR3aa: CSVLDIHSNQPQHF; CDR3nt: TGCAGCGTCCTGGACATTCATAGCAATCAGCCCCAGCATTTT
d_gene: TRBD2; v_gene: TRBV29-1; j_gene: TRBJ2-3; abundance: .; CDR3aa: CSVTGTTKDTQYF; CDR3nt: TGCAGCGTTACCGGGACTACCAAGGATACGCAGTATTTT
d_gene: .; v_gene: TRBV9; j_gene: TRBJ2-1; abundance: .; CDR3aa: CASSVDSRSYNEQFF; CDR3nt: TGTGCCAGCAGCGTAGATTCGCGGTCCTACAATGAGCAGTTCTTC
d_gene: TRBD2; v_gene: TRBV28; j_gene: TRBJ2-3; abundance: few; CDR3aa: CASSLAGTYGADTQYF; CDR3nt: TGTGCCAGCAGTCTAGCGGGGACCTATGGGGCAGATACGCAGTATTTT
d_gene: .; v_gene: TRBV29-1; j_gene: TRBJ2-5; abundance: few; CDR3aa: CSVLPPETQYF; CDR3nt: TGCAGCGTTCTCCCCCCGGAGACCCAGTACTTC
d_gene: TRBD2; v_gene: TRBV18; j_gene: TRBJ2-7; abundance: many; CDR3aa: CASSPGDVAGGYEQYF; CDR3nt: TGTGCCAGCTCACCAGGGGATGTAGCGGGAGGCTACGAGCAGTACTTC
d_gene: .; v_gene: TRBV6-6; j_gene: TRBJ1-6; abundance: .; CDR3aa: CASSYSRNSPLHF; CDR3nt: TGTGCCAGCAGTTACTCTCGGAATTCACCCCTCCACTTT
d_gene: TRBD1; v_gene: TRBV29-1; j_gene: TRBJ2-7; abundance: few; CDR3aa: CSVSDPQGLDYEQYF; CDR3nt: TGCAGCGTTTCCGACCCACAGGGGTTGGACTACGAGCAGTACTTC
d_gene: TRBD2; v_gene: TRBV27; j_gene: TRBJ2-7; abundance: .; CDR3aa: CASFLRSGVGSYEQYF; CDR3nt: TGTGCCAGCTTTCTACGAAGCGGGGTCGGGTCCTACGAGCAGTACTTC
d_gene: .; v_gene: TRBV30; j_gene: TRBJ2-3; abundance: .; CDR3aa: CAWSPVADTQYF; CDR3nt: TGTGCCTGGAGTCCAGTCGCTGATACGCAGTATTTT
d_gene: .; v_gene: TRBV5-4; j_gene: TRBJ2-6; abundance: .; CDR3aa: CARGTFFSGANVLTF; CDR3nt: TGTGCCAGGGGGACATTTTTCTCTGGGGCCAACGTCCTGACTTTC
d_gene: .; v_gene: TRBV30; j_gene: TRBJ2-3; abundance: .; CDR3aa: CAWSTRGDFTDTQYF; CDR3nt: TGTGCCTGGAGTACTCGAGGGGATTTCACAGATACGCAGTATTTT
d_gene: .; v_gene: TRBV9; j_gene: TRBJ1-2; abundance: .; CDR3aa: CANHYGYTF; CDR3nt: TGTGCCAACCACTATGGCTACACCTTC
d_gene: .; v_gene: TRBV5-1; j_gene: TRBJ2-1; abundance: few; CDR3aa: CASSWGTDNEQFF; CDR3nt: TGCGCCAGCAGCTGGGGGACGGATAATGAGCAGTTCTTC
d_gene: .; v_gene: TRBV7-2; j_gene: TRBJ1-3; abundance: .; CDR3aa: CASSGMGDSGNTIYF; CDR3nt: TGTGCCAGCAGCGGCATGGGGGACTCTGGAAACACCATATATTTT
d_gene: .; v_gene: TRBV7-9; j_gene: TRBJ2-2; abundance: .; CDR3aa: CASSPRQNPGELFF; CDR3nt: TGTGCCAGCAGCCCCAGACAGAACCCCGGGGAGCTGTTTTTT
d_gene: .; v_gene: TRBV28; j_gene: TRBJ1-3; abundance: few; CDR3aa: CASRRTAKNTIYF; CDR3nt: TGTGCCAGCCGACGGACAGCCAAAAACACCATATATTTT
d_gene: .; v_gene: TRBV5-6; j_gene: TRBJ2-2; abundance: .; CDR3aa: CASSSGRNTGELFF; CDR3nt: TGTGCCAGCAGTTCGGGCAGAAACACCGGGGAGCTGTTTTTT
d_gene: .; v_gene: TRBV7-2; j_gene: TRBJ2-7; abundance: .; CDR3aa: CASSQGTGRGTYEQYF; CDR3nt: TGTGCCAGCAGCCAGGGCACCGGTCGAGGGACCTACGAGCAGTACTTC
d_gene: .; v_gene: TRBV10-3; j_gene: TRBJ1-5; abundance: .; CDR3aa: CAISAGDSTHSNQPQHF; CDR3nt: TGTGCCATCAGTGCGGGAGACAGTACACATAGCAATCAGCCCCAGCATTTT
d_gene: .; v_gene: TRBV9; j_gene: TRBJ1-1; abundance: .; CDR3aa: CASSPRGDTEAFF; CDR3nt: TGTGCCAGCAGCCCGCGTGGGGACACTGAAGCTTTCTTT
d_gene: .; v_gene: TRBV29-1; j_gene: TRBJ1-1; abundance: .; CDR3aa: CSVDRGGNTEAFF; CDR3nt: TGCAGCGTTGATCGGGGTGGGAACACTGAAGCTTTCTTT
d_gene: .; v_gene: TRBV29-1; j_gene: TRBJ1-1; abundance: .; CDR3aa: CSVAGIMNTEAFF; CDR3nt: TGCAGCGTTGCAGGCATCATGAACACTGAAGCTTTCTTT
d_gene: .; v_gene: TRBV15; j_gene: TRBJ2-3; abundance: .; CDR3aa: CATSIPTPAAGITQYF; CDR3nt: TGTGCCACCAGCATCCCGACTCCAGCGGCTGGGATTACGCAGTATTTT
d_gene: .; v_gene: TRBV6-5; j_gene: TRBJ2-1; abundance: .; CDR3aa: CASSEQAPYNEQFF; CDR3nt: TGTGCCAGCAGTGAACAGGCACCTTACAATGAGCAGTTCTTC